What follows are 8 T cell receptor beta chains derived from one specimen sequenced in a study of CD8+ T cells in alopecia areata. Reverse transcription of extracted RNA yielded cDNA, which provided the sequencing template. TCRdb keeps only in-frame clones here, not all; method: immunoSEQ multiplex PCR. Singletons are absent from the sample, which has around 300,000 clones. CD4, CD8alpha, NKG2D, NKG2ACE and other markers were used to sort pooled cutaneous lymph node cells. The material sequenced was CD4+ T cells sorted from a lymph node. The receptors derive from a C3H/HeJ mouse with alopecia areata. The mice in this strain carry MHC haplotype H2-k.

A remark on this clone: Gene labels here are mouse ones. The read finishes 4 residues shy of the CDR3 end, and the germline J gene is used to complete it. The chain combines TRBV17 with TRBJ2-3, with D maybe TRBD2 (6 bases). Germline CDR1 is MNHDT and CDR2 is YYDKIL. Trimming left V 4 bases short and J 0 bases short, with 14 bases between. CDR3 length: 16 residues. CDR3: CASSMRAGASAETLYF. The covered CDR3 bases are TGTGCTAGCAGTATGAGAGCTGGGGCTAGTGCAGAA.

As for this clone: Gene names and germline match the mouse. The read falls 4 residues short of the CDR3 end, and the missing part is taken from the germline J gene. This sequence joins TRBV29 and TRBJ2-1, with 8 bases that match TRBD1. After removal of 2 bases from V and 4 bases from J, the junction contained 4 bases not matched to a gene. The CDR3 loop spans 15 amino acids. Looked up from germline, CDR1 is MSHET and CDR2 is SYDVDS. The CDR3: CASSLPTGAYAEQFF. Partial CDR3 DNA: TGTGCTAGCAGTTTACCGACAGGGGCTTATGCT.

This clone was detected ten times or more. Germline and genes here are mouse. The CDR3 end falls 4 residues outside the read, so it is completed with the germline J gene. The rearrangement uses TRBV5 and TRBJ2-1, with TRBD2 matching over 10 bases. After removal of 0 bases from V and 0 bases from J, the junction contained 5 bases not matched to a gene. The length of the CDR3 is 18 residues. Germline V CDR1 and CDR2: LGHNA, YNLKQL (reference sequence). The CDR3 loop reads CASSQETGGPDNYAEQFF. The sequenced part of the CDR3 DNA is TGTGCCAGCAGCCAAGAGACTGGGGGGCCCGATAACTATGCT.

This clone was counted only a few times. The germline and genes are mouse ones. The read terminates 4 residues ahead of where the CDR3 ends, so the germline J gene completes it. The rearrangement links TRBV19 to TRBJ2-7; 9 bases map to TRBD1. The V gene end was trimmed by 4 bases and the J gene end by 2 bases; junction bases not matched to a gene: 4. The CDR3 totals 14 residues. Germline CDR1 FNHDT, CDR2 SITEND (reference sequence). CDR3 sequence reads: CASSYTGGAYEQYF. CDR3 DNA (partial): TGTGCCAGCAGTTATACAGGGGGCGCCTAT.

As concerns this clone: Any gene name here is a mouse gene name. From the germline J gene comes the end of the CDR3, since the read stops 4 residues before it. The rearrangement links TRBV19 to TRBJ2-3, with D perhaps matching TRBD1 (5 bases). Germline V CDR1 and CDR2: FNHDT, SITEND (reference sequence). Trimming took off 4 bases at V and 1 base at J, with 10 bases between the two ends. The CDR3 spans 14 residues. Here the CDR3 reads CASSQGLGAETLYF. CDR3 DNA, as far as it was read: TGTGCCAGCAGTCAGGGATTGGGTGCAGAA.

This clone was picked up a small number of times. Gene names and germline refer to mouse. The sequence runs out 4 residues before the end of the CDR3; the remainder is reconstructed from the germline J gene. The rearrangement links TRBV1 to TRBJ2-3, with 11 bases aligning to TRBD2. The J segment lost 0 bases and the V segment lost 11 bases, leaving 4 bases of the junction unmatched. The CDR3 totals 14 residues. Germline V gene sequence: CDR1 NSQYPW, CDR2 LRSPGD (reference sequence). The CDR3 loop is CTRDWGSSAETLYF. CDR3 DNA (partial): TGCACCCGGGACTGGGGGTCTAGTGCAGAA.

In regard to this clone: Genes here carry mouse names. At the DNA level, this CDR3 is encoded by other sequences in the same sample as well. CDR3 sequence reads: CASSDAGGADTQYF. The sequenced CDR3 bases are TGTGCCAGCAGTGATGCCGGGGGGGCCGAC. The chain combines TRBV13-1 with TRBJ2-5, with 8 bases aligning to TRBD2. The CDR3 extends 4 residues past the end of the read, so its final part is completed from the germline J gene. The germline V gene has CDR1 NSHNY and CDR2 SYGAGN. The CDR3 length is 14 residues.

This clone showed up just a few times. Gene names are the mouse ones. The read finishes 4 residues shy of the CDR3 end, and the germline J gene is used to complete it. The chain links TRBV13-1 to TRBJ2-3, with D possibly being TRBD1 (6 bases). This CDR3 spans 14 amino acids. Germline CDR1 reads NSHNY; CDR2 reads SYGAGN. The CDR3 loop reads CASSEQGGGETLYF. The covered CDR3 bases are TGTGCCAGCAGTGAACAGGGAGGAGGAGAA.